A single sample is the source of the 9 T cell receptor beta chains below, sequenced in a study of cytomegalovirus exposure and HLA in healthy donors. The PCR made use of 60 Vbeta and 13 Jbeta primers. Libraries were prepared by immunoSEQ multiplex PCR; TCRdb keeps only in-frame clonotypes and omits some of them. This sample has 110,000 to 150,000 clones, with roughly 78% found just once. The sample taken for sequencing was PBMCs. The receptors were gathered from a female donor in good health and CMV-seronegative.

This clone was seen just once. The rearrangement uses TRBV6-1 and TRBJ2-7; D is ambiguous. The CDR3 length is 11 residues. From germline, CDR1 is MNHNS and CDR2 SASEGT. V lost 9 bases and J lost 7, with 13 bases in between. CDR3 DNA: TGTGCCAGTTCTCAAATCCGGGAGCAGTACTTC. Translated: CASSQIREQYF.

The rearrangement joins TRBV19 to TRBJ1-1, with D maybe TRBD1 (6 bases). CDR1 is LNHDA, CDR2 SQIVND, per germline (reference sequence). The CDR3 length is 14 residues. V was trimmed by 4 bases and J by 1 base, leaving 10 bases between them. CDR3 nucleotide sequence: TGTGCCAGTAGTAAGGCGACAGGGAACACTGAAGCTTTCTTT. Amino acid sequence: CASSKATGNTEAFF.

J is TRBJ1-2 and V is TRBV6-5; D gene uncertain. CDR1 MNHEY and CDR2 SVGAGI come from the germline V gene. The CDR3 consists of 13 residues. V was clipped by 0 bases and J by 8 bases, with 10 bases between them. CDR3: CASSYSTGGGYTF. The CDR3 nucleotides read TGTGCCAGCAGTTACTCGACCGGCGGGGGCTACACCTTC.

The V and J genes are TRBV18 and TRBJ2-7, with D perhaps TRBD2 (6 bases). The CDR3 spans 16 residues. CDR1 is KGHSH, CDR2 LQKENI, per germline. V was shortened by 4 bases and J by 3 bases, with 19 bases between the two germline ends. The CDR3 sequence is CASSQTQPSELYEQYF. The CDR3 nucleotides are TGTGCCAGCTCACAAACTCAGCCTAGCGAGCTCTACGAGCAGTACTTC. Variable domain in full (rest from reference TRBV18 and TRBJ2-7): NAGVMQNPRHLVRRRGQEARLRCSPMKGHSHVYWYRQLPEEGLKFMVYLQKENIIDESGMPKERFSAEFPKEGPSILRIQQVVRGDSAAYFCASSQTQPSELYEQYFGPGTRLTVT.

The chain carries TRBV7-2 and TRBJ1-6; TRBD1 is a possible D gene (5 bases). Germline CDR1 is SGHTA and CDR2 is FQGNSA. Between the trimmed V and J ends, which lost 2 bases and 9 bases, there was a span of 8 bases. This CDR3 contains 13 residues. The CDR3 loop is CASSLQGGSPLHF. CDR3 nucleotide sequence: TGTGCCAGCAGCTTACAGGGTGGTTCACCCCTCCACTTT.

This chain links TRBV28 with TRBJ1-5; no clear D gene. V was clipped by 2 bases and J by 0 bases, with 8 bases between them. CDR1 MDHEN and CDR2 SYDVKM come from the germline V gene. The CDR3 has 15 residues. CDR3 sequence reads: CASSLIGVSNQPQHF. In DNA, the CDR3 is TGTGCCAGCAGTTTAATAGGAGTTAGCAATCAGCCCCAGCATTTT.

This sequence joins TRBV7-6 and TRBJ2-7, with D possibly being TRBD1 (5 bases). V was pared by 5 bases and J by 4 bases, with 15 bases between. This CDR3 contains 14 residues. Germline V gene data show CDR1 as SGHVS and CDR2 as FNYEAQ. The DNA for the CDR3 is TGTGCCAGCAGCCGCACCGACAGAGGATACGAGCAGTACTTC. It translates to CASSRTDRGYEQYF.

The chain links TRBV30 to TRBJ2-3; 7 nucleotides line up with TRBD2. The CDR3 totals 13 residues. Per germline, CDR1 GTSNPN and CDR2 SVGIG (reference sequence). CDR3 region: CVSSGRASDTQYF. CDR3 nucleotide sequence: TGTGTAAGCTCGGGGAGGGCCTCGGATACGCAGTATTTT.

The V and J genes are TRBV7-9 and TRBJ2-7; 7 positions agree with TRBD1. Unmatched junction bases numbered 3, after V lost 5 bases and J lost 5 bases. This CDR3 spans 12 amino acids. Germline V gene lookup returns CDR1 SEHNR and CDR2 FQNEAQ (reference sequence). CDR3 DNA sequence: TGTGCCAGCAGCGTCGACAGGGACGAGCAGTACTTC. This gives the protein CASSVDRDEQYF. Drawing the rest from reference TRBV7-9 and TRBJ2-7, the complete variable domain is DTGVSQNPRHKITKRGQNVTFRCDPISEHNRLYWYRQTLGQGPEFLTYFQNEAQLEKSRLLSDRFSAERPKGSFSTLEIQRTEQGDSAMYLCASSVDRDEQYFGPGTRLTVT.